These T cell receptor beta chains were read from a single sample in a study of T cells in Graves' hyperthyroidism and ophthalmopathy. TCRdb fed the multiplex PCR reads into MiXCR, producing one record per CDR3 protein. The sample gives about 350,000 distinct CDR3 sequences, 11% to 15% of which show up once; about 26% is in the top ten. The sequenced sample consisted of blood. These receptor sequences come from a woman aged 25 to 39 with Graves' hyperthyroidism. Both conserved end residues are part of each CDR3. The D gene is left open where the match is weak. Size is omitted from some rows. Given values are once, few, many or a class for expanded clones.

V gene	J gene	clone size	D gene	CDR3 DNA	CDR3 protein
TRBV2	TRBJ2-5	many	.	TGTGCCAGCATCCCGGACCAGACAGGAACCCAAGAGACCCAGTACTTC	CASIPDQTGTQETQYF
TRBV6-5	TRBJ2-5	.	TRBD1	TGTGCCAGCAGTTACCCGGGACAGGGGTTGGAGACCCAGTACTTC	CASSYPGQGLETQYF
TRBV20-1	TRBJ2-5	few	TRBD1	TGCAGTGCCTGGGACAGGGGTGAGACCCAGTACTTC	CSAWDRGETQYF
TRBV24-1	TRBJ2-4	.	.	TGTGCCACCAGTTCGCCGGAGACCAAAAACATTCAGTACTTC	CATSSPETKNIQYF
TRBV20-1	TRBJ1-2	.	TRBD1	TGCAGTGCTAGGGACCTGACAGGGCTTTTTGGCTACACCTTC	CSARDLTGLFGYTF
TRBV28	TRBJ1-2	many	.	TGTGCCTCCCTGGTACGACCACAGGGCTCAAGAGCTAACTATGGCTACACCTTC	CASLVRPQGSRANYGYTF
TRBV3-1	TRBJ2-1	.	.	TGTGCCAGCAGCCAAAAGGGTACGCGGGAGCAGTTCTTC	CASSQKGTREQFF
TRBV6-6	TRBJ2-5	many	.	TGTGCCAGCAGTTACTCGATACCGGAGACCCAGTACTTC	CASSYSIPETQYF
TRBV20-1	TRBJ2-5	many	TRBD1	TGCAGTGCTAGAGATCCCAGGGGGCGCGAGACCCAGTACTTC	CSARDPRGRETQYF
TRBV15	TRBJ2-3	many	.	TGTGCCACCAGCAGAGATATTACGTCTAGCACAGATACGCAGTATTTT	CATSRDITSSTDTQYF
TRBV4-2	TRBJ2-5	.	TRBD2	TGTGCCAGCAGCCGGCTCACTAGCGGGCAAGAGACCCAGTACTTC	CASSRLTSGQETQYF
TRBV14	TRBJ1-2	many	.	TGTGCCAGCAGCCAAGACAACAGGGTAACGGTCGGCTACACCTTC	CASSQDNRVTVGYTF
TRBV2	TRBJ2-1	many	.	TGTGCCAGCAGTAGTCTAGCAGGGGATGAGCAGTTCTTC	CASSSLAGDEQFF
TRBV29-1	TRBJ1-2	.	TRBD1	TGCAGCGTTGAGTCCCGGGACAGACCTTTTGGCGGCTACACCTTC	CSVESRDRPFGGYTF
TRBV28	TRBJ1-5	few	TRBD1	TGTGCCAGCAGCCCTACCGGGACAGGGGTGGGTCAGCCCCAGCATTTT	CASSPTGTGVGQPQHF
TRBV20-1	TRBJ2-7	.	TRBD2	TGCAGTGCTAGAGATCGCGTAGCGGGAGTTAACGAGCAGTACTTC	CSARDRVAGVNEQYF
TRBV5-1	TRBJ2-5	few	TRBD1	TGCGCCAGCAGCTTTCAGCAGGGGGAAGAGACCCAGTACTTC	CASSFQQGEETQYF
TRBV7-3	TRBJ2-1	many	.	TGTGCCAGCAGCCTAGGTAGCGGAAGTGAGCAGTTCTTC	CASSLGSGSEQFF
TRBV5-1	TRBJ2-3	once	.	TGCGCCAGCAGCTATCTGGGGGACGACCAGTATTTT	CASSYLGDDQYF
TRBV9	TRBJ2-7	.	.	TGTGCCAGCAGCGTCAATCCGAGCTACGAGCAGTACTTC	CASSVNPSYEQYF
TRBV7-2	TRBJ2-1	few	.	TGTGCCAGCAGCTTAGGGTCTGTGGTCGACCCGCAGTTCTTC	CASSLGSVVDPQFF
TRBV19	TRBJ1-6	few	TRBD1	TGTGCCAGTAGTACGGAGGGGGCCGGTTCACCCCTCCACTTT	CASSTEGAGSPLHF
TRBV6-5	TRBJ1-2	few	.	TGTGCCAGCAGTTACTCGGGCTACACCTTC	CASSYSGYTF
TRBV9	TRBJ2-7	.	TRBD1	TGTGCCAGCAGCGCCAGGACAGGCGAGCAGTACTTC	CASSARTGEQYF
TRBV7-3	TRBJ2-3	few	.	TGTGCCAGCAGCTTAATGTTGACAGATACGCAGTATTTT	CASSLMLTDTQYF
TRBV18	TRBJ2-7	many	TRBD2	TGTGCCAGCTCACCAATTGAAGCGGGGGAGCAGTACTTC	CASSPIEAGEQYF
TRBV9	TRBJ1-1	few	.	TGTGCCAGCAGCCCCAGTCCATTGGGTAACACTGAAGCTTTCTTT	CASSPSPLGNTEAFF
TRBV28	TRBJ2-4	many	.	TGTGCCAGCAGTTTGCAGGGTAACATTCAGTACTTC	CASSLQGNIQYF
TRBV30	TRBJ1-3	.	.	TGTGCCTGGACTTCCGAGCCCTACGGAAACACCATATATTTT	CAWTSEPYGNTIYF
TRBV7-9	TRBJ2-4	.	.	TGTGCCAGCAGCTTAGTAAAGGGGTCCAAAAACATTCAGTACTTC	CASSLVKGSKNIQYF
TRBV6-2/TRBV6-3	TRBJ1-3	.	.	TGTGCCAGCAGGGCCGGACAGAACGGAAACACCATATATTTT	CASRAGQNGNTIYF
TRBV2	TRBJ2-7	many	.	TGTGCCAGCAGTGACCCAGTCTACGAGCAGTACTTC	CASSDPVYEQYF
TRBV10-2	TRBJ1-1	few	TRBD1	TGCGCCAGCAGTGAGGTCAGGGGGCGGGCTGAAGCTTTCTTT	CASSEVRGRAEAFF
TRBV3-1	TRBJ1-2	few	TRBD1	TGTGCCAGCAGCCAGGTTTCGGGACAGGGGAAGAATGGCTACACCTTC	CASSQVSGQGKNGYTF
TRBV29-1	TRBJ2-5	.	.	TGCAGCGTGAATGGACCAAAGGAAGAGACCCAGTACTTC	CSVNGPKEETQYF
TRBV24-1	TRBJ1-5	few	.	TGTGCCACCAGTGGAAAAAACCAGAGCAATCAGCCCCAGCATTTT	CATSGKNQSNQPQHF
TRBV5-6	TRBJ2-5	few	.	TGTGCCAGCAGCTTCCGGGACCCAGAGACCCAGTACTTC	CASSFRDPETQYF
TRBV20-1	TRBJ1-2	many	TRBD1	TGCAGTGCTAGCCGACAGGGGTATAACTATGGCTACACCTTC	CSASRQGYNYGYTF
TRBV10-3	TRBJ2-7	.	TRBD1	TGTGCCATCAGTGGCGGGACAGGGGGATATGAGCAGTACTTC	CAISGGTGGYEQYF
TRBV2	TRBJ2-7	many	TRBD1	TGTGCCAGCCGAGCGACAGGGGGCTCCTACGAGCAGTACTTC	CASRATGGSYEQYF
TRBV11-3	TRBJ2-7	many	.	TGTGCCAGCAGCACAGGAGGTTCTATCGGCTTCGACGAGCAGTACTTC	CASSTGGSIGFDEQYF
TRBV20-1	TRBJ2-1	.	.	TGCAGTGCTAGAGGCCTCTACGTGAATGAGCAGTTCTTC	CSARGLYVNEQFF
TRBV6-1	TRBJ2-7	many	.	TGTGCCAGCAGGGGGGATGGGTTTTCGAGCGAGCAGTACTTC	CASRGDGFSSEQYF
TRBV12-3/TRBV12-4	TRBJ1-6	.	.	TGTGCCAGCAGCGAAGGAGGGACGATCGGCCATTCACCCCTCCACTTT	CASSEGGTIGHSPLHF
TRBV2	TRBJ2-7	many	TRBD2	TGTGCCAGCAGTGGGACTAGCGGGAGTTTGTCCTACGAGCAGTACTTC	CASSGTSGSLSYEQYF
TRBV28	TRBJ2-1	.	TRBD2	TGTGCCAGCAGTTTTGCCAGACTAGCGGGAGTAGGTGAGCAGTTCTTC	CASSFARLAGVGEQFF
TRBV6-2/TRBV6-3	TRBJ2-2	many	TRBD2	TGTGCCAGCAGTTTGACTAGCGGGAGAGTTACCGGGGAGCTGTTTTTT	CASSLTSGRVTGELFF
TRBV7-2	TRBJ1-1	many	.	TGTGCCAGCAGTCAAACACAGGTTGAAGCTTTCTTT	CASSQTQVEAFF
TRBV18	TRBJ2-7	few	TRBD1	TGTGCCAGCTCACCAGAGGGGGCAGGGGTCTACGAGCAGTACTTC	CASSPEGAGVYEQYF
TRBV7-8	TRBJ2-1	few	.	TGTGCCAGCAGCCTAGGACCTACCGGTGAGCAGTTCTTC	CASSLGPTGEQFF
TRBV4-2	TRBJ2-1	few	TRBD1	TGTGCCAGCAGCCAAACGGACAGGGTGAATCTATACAATGAGCAGTTCTTC	CASSQTDRVNLYNEQFF
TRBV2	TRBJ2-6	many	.	TGTGCCAGCAGTGCTGGCAGGGGAAAAGCTGGGGCCAACGTCCTGACTTTC	CASSAGRGKAGANVLTF
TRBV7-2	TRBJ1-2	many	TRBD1	TGTGCCAGCAGCCGAGGGGGCCAGGGGGCCGACTATGGCTACACCTTC	CASSRGGQGADYGYTF
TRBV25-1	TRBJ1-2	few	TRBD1	TGTGCCAGCAGTGCCCCCGGGACAGATTATGGCTACACCTTC	CASSAPGTDYGYTF
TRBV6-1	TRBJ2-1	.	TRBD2	TGTGCCAGCAGTATGCAGGGACTAGCGGGAGGAGGGGCGTTCTTC	CASSMQGLAGGGAFF
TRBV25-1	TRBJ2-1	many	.	TGTGCCAGCAATAAAAGCCAACCTTCAACTCGCAATGAGCAGTTCTTC	CASNKSQPSTRNEQFF
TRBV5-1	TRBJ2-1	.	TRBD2	TGCGCCAGCAGCTTGGGGGGGGTATGGACTAGAAGTGAGCAGTTCTTC	CASSLGGVWTRSEQFF
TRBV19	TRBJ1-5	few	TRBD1	TGTGCCAGTAGTTCGACAGGGGGCGCCCATCAGCCCCAGCATTTT	CASSSTGGAHQPQHF
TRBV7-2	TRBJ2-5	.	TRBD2	TGTGCCAGCAGCCGGAACGCGGGGGGACTAGCGGAACAAGAGACCCAGTACTTC	CASSRNAGGLAEQETQYF
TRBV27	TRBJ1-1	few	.	TGTGCCAGCAGTTTGATGGGCTCTTGGGGAAGAGCTGAAGCTTTCTTT	CASSLMGSWGRAEAFF